One sample yielded the 17 T cell receptor beta chains listed below, sequenced in a study of blood T cell repertoires in COVID-19. Sequenced by immunoSEQ multiplex PCR; TCRdb stores in-frame clones only, minus some. Here the sample spans 25,000 to 35,000 clones, 90% being singletons. Sequenced: peripheral blood. Receptor source: a human donor in a cohort sampled during active COVID-19.

The rearrangement links TRBV7-3 to TRBJ2-1; 8 bases match TRBD1. Germline V CDR1 and CDR2: SGHTA, FQGTGA. The CDR3 is 13 residues long. V was pared by 3 bases and J by 9 bases, with 4 bases of the junction left unmatched. CDR3 sequence: CASSFRQGSEQFF. The CDR3, as DNA: TGTGCCAGCAGCTTTCGACAGGGGAGTGAGCAGTTCTTC.

The chain couples TRBV5-5 to TRBJ1-4; 8 bases match TRBD1. Germline loops: CDR1 SGHKS, CDR2 YYEKEE (reference sequence). V dropped 3 bases and J dropped 7; count of bases not matched to a gene: 14. This CDR3 has 17 amino acids. The chain's CDR3 is CASSYAVTTGVGEKLFF. The CDR3 DNA reads TGTGCCAGCAGCTACGCCGTTACGACAGGGGTGGGTGAAAAACTGTTTTTT.

The chain is built from TRBV18 and TRBJ2-2; 8 nucleotides match TRBD1. Per germline, CDR1 KGHSH and CDR2 LQKENI. The V segment lost 5 bases and the J segment 2 bases; nucleotides outside the gene matches: 4. This CDR3 contains 15 residues. CDR3 coding DNA: TGTGCCAGCTCATCGGACAGGGACAACACCGGGGAGCTGTTTTTT. Amino acid sequence: CASSSDRDNTGELFF.

This sequence joins TRBV7-9 and TRBJ2-3; the match to TRBD2 covers 9 bases. Germline assignment: CDR1 SEHNR and CDR2 FQNEAQ (reference sequence). The CDR3 totals 16 residues. V was clipped by 2 bases and J by 7 bases; unmatched bases: 10. CDR3 sequence reads: CASSLNPLAGSYTQYF. In DNA form, the CDR3 reads TGTGCCAGCAGCTTAAACCCCCTAGCGGGAAGTTATACGCAGTATTTT.

CDR3 bases: TGTGCCAGCAGCTCCATAGCCGGGACTAGCGGGAGGGCCGCGGACGAGCAGTACTTC. This translates into CASSSIAGTSGRAADEQYF. The genes are TRBV5-4 and TRBJ2-7, with TRBD2 matching over 16 bases. Looked up from germline, CDR1 is SGHNT and CDR2 is YYREEE (reference sequence). V trimming: 3 bases; J trimming: 5 bases; junction bases outside the gene matches: 14. The CDR3 consists of 19 residues.

This rearrangement joins TRBV9 to TRBJ2-2; 7 bases are shared with TRBD2. V lost 4 bases, J lost 5 bases, and 11 bases stayed unmatched. The germline gives CDR1 SGDLS, CDR2 YYNGEE. This CDR3 comprises 16 residues. CDR3 in amino acids: CASSPTGGRGTGELFF. The CDR3 nucleotides are TGTGCCAGCAGCCCAACGGGCGGGAGAGGGACCGGGGAGCTGTTTTTT.

This clone occurred once. The CDR3, as DNA: TGCGCCAGCAGCTTGTACGCTAGCGGCTACGAGCAGTACTTC. It is translated as CASSLYASGYEQYF. The rearrangement uses TRBV5-1 and TRBJ2-7; 7 bases fit TRBD2. The CDR3 totals 14 residues. After removal of 1 base from V and 3 bases from J, the junction contained 4 bases not matched to a gene. Germline values: CDR1 SGHRS, CDR2 YFSETQ.

J is TRBJ1-5 and V is TRBV6-5; possible D gene TRBD1, 6 bases. Germline V gene sequence: CDR1 MNHEY, CDR2 SVGAGI. The CDR3 loop spans 13 amino acids. V dropped 7 bases and J dropped 3 bases, with 10 bases sitting between them. The CDR3 DNA reads TGTGCCAGCAACAGGGTGCCCAATCAGCCCCAGCATTTT. It is translated as CASNRVPNQPQHF.

This clone was seen just once. The V and J genes are TRBV10-3 and TRBJ2-3; 9 nucleotides match TRBD2. With 2 bases clipped from V and 0 bases from J, the junction kept 0 bases outside the gene matches. The germline CDR1 and CDR2 sequences are ENHRY and SYGVKD. This CDR3 contains 15 residues. CDR3 nucleotide sequence: TGTGCCATCAGTGAGACTAGCGGGAGCACAGATACGCAGTATTTT. This sequence encodes CAISETSGSTDTQYF.

V usage is TRBV27 and J usage is TRBJ2-7; 9 nucleotides match TRBD1. CDR3 size: 16 residues. J was trimmed by 2 bases and V by 0 bases; bases with no gene match: 5. In germline, CDR1 is MNHEY, CDR2 SMNVEV (reference sequence). CDR3 protein: CASSLSGTGIAYEQYF. CDR3 DNA sequence: TGTGCCAGCAGTTTATCCGGGACAGGGATCGCCTACGAGCAGTACTTC.

The chain employs TRBV7-2 and TRBJ2-2; 11 positions agree with TRBD2. Looked up from germline, CDR1 is SGHTA and CDR2 is FQGNSA. CDR3 length: 15 amino acids. With 5 bases clipped from V and 6 bases from J, the junction kept 5 bases outside the gene matches. The CDR3 is CASSVTSGSPGELFF. Here the CDR3 DNA reads TGTGCCAGCAGCGTAACTAGCGGGAGCCCCGGGGAGCTGTTTTTT.

The chain uses TRBV15 and TRBJ1-2, with 8 bases lining up with TRBD1. Trimming took 4 bases from V and 2 from J; bases not matched to a gene: 9. This CDR3 is built from 16 residues. Germline V gene lookup returns CDR1 LNHNV and CDR2 YYDKDF (reference sequence). CDR3 bases: TGTGCCACCAGCATACTTCCGGGACAGGAAAACTATGGCTACACCTTC. Its translation is CATSILPGQENYGYTF.

The V call is TRBV6-6, the J call TRBJ2-2; possibly TRBD1 for D (6 bases). Trimming stripped 3 bases from V and 1 base from J, with 12 bases between. This CDR3 spans 16 amino acids. CDR1 is MNHNY and CDR2 is SVGAGI in the germline V gene (reference sequence). CDR3 amino acids: CASSYPDRLNTGELFF. The CDR3 DNA follows: TGTGCCAGCAGTTATCCCGACAGGTTGAACACCGGGGAGCTGTTTTTT.

The chain uses TRBV27 and TRBJ2-7; weak D call: TRBD2 (5 bases). V lost 5 bases and J lost 7, with 15 bases in between. CDR1 is MNHEY and CDR2 is SMNVEV in the germline V gene (reference sequence). The CDR3 extends over 13 amino acids. CDR3 loop: CASSPPTREEQYF. In nucleotides, the CDR3 is TGTGCCAGCAGTCCGCCCACCCGGGAAGAGCAGTACTTC.

The chain carries TRBV4-3 and TRBJ2-5, with D possibly matching TRBD2 (6 bases). This CDR3 is 16 amino acids long. Trimming stripped 1 base from V and 1 base from J, with 13 bases between. Germline CDR1 LGHNA, CDR2 YSLEER. CDR3 nucleotides: TGCGCCAGCAGCCAAGCCCTAGGAGGGATCCAAGAGACCCAGTACTTC. This gives the protein CASSQALGGIQETQYF.

The count of this clone is one. The chain couples TRBV7-9 to TRBJ2-7; TRBD2 is a possible D gene (6 bases). The ends were cut back, 6 bases at V and 5 bases at J, with 11 bases in the middle. CDR3 size: 12 residues. The germline V gene encodes CDR1 SEHNR and CDR2 FQNEAQ (reference sequence). The CDR3 spells CASREGPDEQYF. The CDR3 DNA is TGTGCCAGCAGGGAGGGACCCGACGAGCAGTACTTC.

V usage is TRBV7-2 and J usage is TRBJ2-5; D gene ambiguous. Germline V CDR1 and CDR2: SGHTA, FQGNSA. The V gene lost 1 base and the J gene lost 3 bases, with 12 bases spanning the gap. The CDR3 is made up of 15 amino acids. CDR3 in amino acids: CASSLGAVREETQYF. For the CDR3, the DNA is TGTGCCAGCAGCTTAGGGGCAGTAAGAGAAGAGACCCAGTACTTC.